The rows below give T cell receptor beta chains drawn from one sample of a study of human T cells and chemical hapten exposure. One entry per CDR3 protein, called by TCRdb with MiXCR from the RACE reads. The table lists roughly 100,000 distinct CDR3 sequences, over 8% of them singletons. The sequencing input was whole blood. The receptors derive from a female donor in good health. Some clones in this sample may be carry-over from other donors' samples. CDR3s include the opening cysteine and the closing phenylalanine or tryptophan. The order of the fields is D gene, V gene, clone size, CDR3 length, J gene, CDR3 protein, CDR3 DNA. A D gene is named only where the DNA matches it firmly. Rows give clone size only sometimes, using once, few, many, or a class for an expanded clone.

>-|TRBV5-1|-|15|TRBJ1-2
CASSLVADRGYGYTF
TGCGCCAGCAGCTTGGTGGCAGATCGGGGCTATGGCTACACCTTC
>-|TRBV6-5|many|15|TRBJ2-5
CASSYSGQGVSTQYF
TGTGCCAGCAGTTACTCCGGGCAGGGTGTATCGACCCAGTACTTC
>-|TRBV6-7|few|15|TRBJ2-1
CASSYHSSSYNEQFF
TGTGCCAGCAGTTACCACTCGAGCTCCTACAATGAGCAGTTCTTC
>-|TRBV27|few|13|TRBJ2-1
CASSSGPGNEQFF
TGTGCCAGCAGTTCCGGACCCGGCAATGAGCAGTTCTTC
>-|TRBV5-1|-|15|TRBJ1-2
CASSPSTRQGYGYTF
TGCGCCAGCAGCCCGTCGACAAGGCAAGGCTATGGCTACACCTTC
>-|TRBV27|few|13|TRBJ2-3
CASSLDRIGTQYF
TGTGCCAGCAGTTTAGACCGCATAGGTACGCAGTATTTT
>TRBD2|TRBV29-1|many|13|TRBJ2-3
CSVEGRETDTQYF
TGCAGCGTTGAAGGGCGGGAGACAGATACGCAGTATTTT
>-|TRBV29-1|-|15|TRBJ2-1
CSVAVAASAYNEQFF
TGCAGCGTTGCTGTCGCGGCAAGTGCCTACAATGAGCAGTTCTTC
>TRBD1|TRBV18|-|15|TRBJ2-1
CASSPGQGAYNEQFF
TGTGCCAGCTCACCGGGGCAGGGGGCATACAATGAGCAGTTCTTC
>-|TRBV5-1|many|12|TRBJ2-7
CASSPDVYEQYF
TGCGCCAGCAGCCCTGATGTGTACGAGCAGTACTTC